This TCR beta chain is drawn from a study of T cell responses to AZD1222 COVID-19 vaccine. Overall study findings and caveats: White British donors predominated, females outnumbered males, and clonal diversity was possibly underestimated.

Regarding this clone: Its antigen is still unknown.

The V and J ends lost 1 base and 0 bases respectively, with 12 bases between them. In germline, CDR1 is SGHNT, CDR2 YENEEA. The CDR3 has 16 residues. Profiling relied on immunoSEQ multiplex PCR, and the TCRdb table lists in-frame clones only, not all of them. This table holds more than 100,000 clones, about 90% found once. The specimen was peripheral blood, collected on day 0 of AZD1222 vaccination. This clonotype was sampled from an adult in good health. This chain uses TRBV11-3 with TRBJ1-1, with D hard to call. The CDR3 DNA follows: TGTGCCAGCAGCTTAGCGGAGGCCCGGGTGAACACTGAAGCTTTCTTT. Translated: CASSLAEARVNTEAFF.